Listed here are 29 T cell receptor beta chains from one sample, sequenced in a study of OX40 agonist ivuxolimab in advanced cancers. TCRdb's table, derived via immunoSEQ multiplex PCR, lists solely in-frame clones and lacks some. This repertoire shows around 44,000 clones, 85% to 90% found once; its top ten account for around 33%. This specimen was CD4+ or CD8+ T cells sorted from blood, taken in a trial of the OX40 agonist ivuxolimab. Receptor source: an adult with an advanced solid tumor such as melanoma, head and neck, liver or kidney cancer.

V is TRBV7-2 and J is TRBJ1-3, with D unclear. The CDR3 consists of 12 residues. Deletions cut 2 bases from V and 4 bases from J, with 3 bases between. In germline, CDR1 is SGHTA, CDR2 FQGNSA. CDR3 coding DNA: TGTGCCAGCAGCTTATGGGGAAACACCATATATTTT. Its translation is CASSLWGNTIYF.

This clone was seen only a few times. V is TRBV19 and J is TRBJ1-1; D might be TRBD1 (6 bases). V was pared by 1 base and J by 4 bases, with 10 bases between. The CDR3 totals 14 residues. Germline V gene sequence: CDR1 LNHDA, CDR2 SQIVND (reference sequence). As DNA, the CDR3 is TGTGCCAGTAGTATAGTCAGGGGAGGCACTGAAGCTTTCTTT. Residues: CASSIVRGGTEAFF.

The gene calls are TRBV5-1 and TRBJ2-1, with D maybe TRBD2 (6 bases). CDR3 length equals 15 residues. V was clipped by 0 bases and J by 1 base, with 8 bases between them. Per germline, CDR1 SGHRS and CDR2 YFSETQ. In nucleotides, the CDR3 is TGCGCCAGCAGCTTGGGCCTAGCGTCCTACAATGAGCAGTTCTTC. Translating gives CASSLGLASYNEQFF.

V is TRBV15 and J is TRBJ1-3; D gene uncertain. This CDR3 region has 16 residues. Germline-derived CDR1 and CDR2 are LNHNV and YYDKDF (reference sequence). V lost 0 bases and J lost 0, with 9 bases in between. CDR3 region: CATSRDFGYSGNTIYF. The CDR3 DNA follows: TGTGCCACCAGCAGAGATTTTGGCTACTCTGGAAACACCATATATTTT.

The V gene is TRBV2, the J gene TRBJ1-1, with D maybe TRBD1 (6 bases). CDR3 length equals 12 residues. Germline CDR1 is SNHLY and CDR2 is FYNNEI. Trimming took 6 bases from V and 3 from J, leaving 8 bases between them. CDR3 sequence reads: CASSGQYTEAFF. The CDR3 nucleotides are TGTGCCAGCAGCGGACAGTACACTGAAGCTTTCTTT.

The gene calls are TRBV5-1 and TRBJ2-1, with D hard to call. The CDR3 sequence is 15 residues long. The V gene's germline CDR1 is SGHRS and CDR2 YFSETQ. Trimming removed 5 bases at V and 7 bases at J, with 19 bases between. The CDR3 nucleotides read TGCGCCAGCAGGGAGCGCACCGGCTACGAAAATGAGCAGTTCTTC. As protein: CASRERTGYENEQFF.

The CDR3 DNA follows: TGCGCCAGCAGCCAGTCCGGGACAGTTAATGAAAAACTGTTTTTT. It is translated as CASSQSGTVNEKLFF. The chain has TRBV4-1 and TRBJ1-4; 7 bases align to TRBD1. The length of the CDR3 is 15 residues. The V and J ends lost 3 bases and 4 bases, in that order; junction bases with no gene match: 5. Germline V gives CDR1 MGHRA, CDR2 YSYEKL.

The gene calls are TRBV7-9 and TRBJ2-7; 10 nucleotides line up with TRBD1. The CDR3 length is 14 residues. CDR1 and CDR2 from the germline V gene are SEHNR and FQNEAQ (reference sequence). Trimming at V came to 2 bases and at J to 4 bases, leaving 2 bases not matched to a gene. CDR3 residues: CASSLWDRGYEQYF. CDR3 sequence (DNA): TGTGCCAGCAGCTTATGGGACAGGGGTTACGAGCAGTACTTC.

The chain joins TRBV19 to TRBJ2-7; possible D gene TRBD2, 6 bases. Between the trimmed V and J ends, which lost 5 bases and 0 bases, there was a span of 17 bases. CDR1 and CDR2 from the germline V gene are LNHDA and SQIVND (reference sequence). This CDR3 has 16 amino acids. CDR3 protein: CASSSNPIGSSYEQYF. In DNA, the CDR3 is TGTGCCAGTAGTTCAAACCCTATCGGGAGCTCCTACGAGCAGTACTTC. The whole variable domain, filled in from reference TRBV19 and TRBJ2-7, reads DGGITQSPKYLFRKEGQNVTLSCEQNLNHDAMYWYRQDPGQGLRLIYYSQIVNDFQKGDIAEGYSVSREKKESFPLTVTSAQKNPTAFYLCASSSNPIGSSYEQYFGPGTRLTVT.

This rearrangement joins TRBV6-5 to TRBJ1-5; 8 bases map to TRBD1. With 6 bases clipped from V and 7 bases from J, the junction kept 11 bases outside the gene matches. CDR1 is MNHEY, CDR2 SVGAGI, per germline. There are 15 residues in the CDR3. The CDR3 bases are TGTGCCAGCAGACACCTGGACAGGGCAGAACAGCCCCAGCATTTT. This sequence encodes CASRHLDRAEQPQHF.

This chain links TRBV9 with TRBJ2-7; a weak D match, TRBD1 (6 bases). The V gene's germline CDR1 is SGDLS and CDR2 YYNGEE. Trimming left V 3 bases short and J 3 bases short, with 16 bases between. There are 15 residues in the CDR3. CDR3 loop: CASSGGPGHVYEQYF. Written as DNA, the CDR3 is TGTGCCAGCAGCGGGGGGCCGGGACACGTCTACGAGCAGTACTTC. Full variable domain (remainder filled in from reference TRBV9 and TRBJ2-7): DSGVTQTPKHLITATGQRVTLRCSPRSGDLSVYWYQQSLDQGLQFLIQYYNGEERAKGNILERFSAQQFPDLHSELNLSSLELGDSALYFCASSGGPGHVYEQYFGPGTRLTVT.

In nucleotides, the CDR3 is TGTGCCAGCAGCCAAGAAAAGGGGCCCTCCTACGAGCAGTACTTC. As protein: CASSQEKGPSYEQYF. The genes are TRBV4-2 and TRBJ2-7; a possible D gene is TRBD1 (5 bases). The V gene lost 0 bases and the J gene lost 0 bases, with 9 bases spanning the gap. This CDR3 comprises 15 residues. The V gene's germline CDR1 is LGHNA and CDR2 YNFKEQ.

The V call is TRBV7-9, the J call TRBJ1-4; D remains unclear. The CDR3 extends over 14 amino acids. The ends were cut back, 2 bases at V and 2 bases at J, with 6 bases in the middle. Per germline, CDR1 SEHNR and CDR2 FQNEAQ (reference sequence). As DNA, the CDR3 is TGTGCCAGCAGCTTACCGGGGACTAATGAAAAACTGTTTTTT. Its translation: CASSLPGTNEKLFF. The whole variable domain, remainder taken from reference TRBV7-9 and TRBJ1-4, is DTGVSQNPRHKITKRGQNVTFRCDPISEHNRLYWYRQTLGQGPEFLTYFQNEAQLEKSRLLSDRFSAERPKGSFSTLEIQRTEQGDSAMYLCASSLPGTNEKLFFGSGTQLSVL.

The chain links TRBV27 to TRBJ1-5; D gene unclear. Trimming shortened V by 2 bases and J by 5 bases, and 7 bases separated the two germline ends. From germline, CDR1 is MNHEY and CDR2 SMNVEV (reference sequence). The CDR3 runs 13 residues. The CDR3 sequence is CASSLNDHQPQHF. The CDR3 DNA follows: TGTGCCAGCAGTTTAAACGACCATCAGCCCCAGCATTTT.

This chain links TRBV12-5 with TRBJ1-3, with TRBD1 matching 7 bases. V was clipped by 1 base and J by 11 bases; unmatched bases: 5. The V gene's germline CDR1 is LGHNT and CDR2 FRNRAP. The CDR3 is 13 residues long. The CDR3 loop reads CASGLDRQGPIYF. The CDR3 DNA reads TGTGCTAGTGGTTTGGATCGACAGGGACCCATATATTTT.

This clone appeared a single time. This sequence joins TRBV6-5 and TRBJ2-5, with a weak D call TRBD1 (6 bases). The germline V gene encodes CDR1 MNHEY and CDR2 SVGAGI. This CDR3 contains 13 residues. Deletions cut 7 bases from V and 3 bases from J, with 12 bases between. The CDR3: CASTNRGKETQYF. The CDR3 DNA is TGTGCCAGCACCAATAGGGGGAAAGAGACCCAGTACTTC.

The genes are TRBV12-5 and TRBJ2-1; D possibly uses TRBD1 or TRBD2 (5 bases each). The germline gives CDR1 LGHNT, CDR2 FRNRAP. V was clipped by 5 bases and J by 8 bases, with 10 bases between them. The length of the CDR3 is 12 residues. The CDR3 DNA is TGTGCTAGTGGTCTCGGGGCTGATGAGCAGTTCTTC. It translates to CASGLGADEQFF.

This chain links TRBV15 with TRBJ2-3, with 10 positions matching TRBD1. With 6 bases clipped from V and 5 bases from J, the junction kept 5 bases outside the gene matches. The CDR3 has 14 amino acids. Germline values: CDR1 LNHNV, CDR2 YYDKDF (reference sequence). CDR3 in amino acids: CATSVGQGEDTQYF. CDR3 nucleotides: TGTGCCACCAGTGTAGGACAGGGGGAAGATACGCAGTATTTT.

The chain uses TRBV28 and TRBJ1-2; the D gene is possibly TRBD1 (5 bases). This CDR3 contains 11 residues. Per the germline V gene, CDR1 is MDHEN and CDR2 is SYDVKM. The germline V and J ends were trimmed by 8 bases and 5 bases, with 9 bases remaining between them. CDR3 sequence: CASAGGYGYTF. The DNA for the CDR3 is TGTGCCAGCGCGGGGGGGTATGGCTACACCTTC.

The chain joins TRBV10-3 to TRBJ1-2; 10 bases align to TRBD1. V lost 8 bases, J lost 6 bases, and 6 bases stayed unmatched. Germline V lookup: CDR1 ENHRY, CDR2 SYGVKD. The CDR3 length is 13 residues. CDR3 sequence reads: CAICPTGGDGYTF. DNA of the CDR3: TGTGCCATCTGCCCGACAGGGGGCGATGGCTACACCTTC.

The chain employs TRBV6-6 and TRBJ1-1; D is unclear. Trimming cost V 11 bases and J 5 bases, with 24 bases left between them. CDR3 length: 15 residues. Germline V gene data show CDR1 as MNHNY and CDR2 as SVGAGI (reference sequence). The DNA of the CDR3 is TGTGCCCCCAGTAGGGAGTCCGAAAGGAGGACTGAAGCTTTCTTT. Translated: CAPSRESERRTEAFF.

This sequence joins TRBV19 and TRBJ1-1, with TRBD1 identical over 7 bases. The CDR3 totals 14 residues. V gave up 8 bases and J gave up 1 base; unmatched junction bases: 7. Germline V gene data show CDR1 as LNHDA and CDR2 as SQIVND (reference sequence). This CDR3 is CASLKTGTNTEAFF. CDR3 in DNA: TGTGCCAGTCTCAAGACAGGGACGAACACTGAAGCTTTCTTT.

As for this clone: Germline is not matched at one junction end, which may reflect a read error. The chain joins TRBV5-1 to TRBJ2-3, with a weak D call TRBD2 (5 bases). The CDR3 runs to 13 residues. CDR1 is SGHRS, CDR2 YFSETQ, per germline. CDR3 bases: TGCGCCAGCAGATTGGAGGCCACAGATACGCAGTATTTT. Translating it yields CASRLEATDTQYF. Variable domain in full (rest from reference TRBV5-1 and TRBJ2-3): KAGVTQTPRYLIKTRGQQVTLSCSPISGHRSVSWYQQTPGQGLQFLFEYFSETQRNKGNFPGRFSGRQFSNSRSEMNVSTLELGDSALYLCASRLEATDTQYFGPGTRLTVL.

The DNA for the CDR3 is TGTGCCAGCAGTGGTGGGGGCGCCTTTAACTATGGCTACACCTTC. It yields the protein CASSGGGAFNYGYTF. This chain uses TRBV2 with TRBJ1-2; perhaps TRBD1 as D (6 bases). Germline V gene lookup returns CDR1 SNHLY and CDR2 FYNNEI. CDR3 length: 15 amino acids. Trimming removed 4 bases from V and 1 base from J, with 13 bases in between.

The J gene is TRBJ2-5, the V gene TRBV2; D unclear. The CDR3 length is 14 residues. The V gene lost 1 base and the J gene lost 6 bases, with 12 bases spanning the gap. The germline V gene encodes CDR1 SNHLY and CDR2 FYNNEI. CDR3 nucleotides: TGTGCCAGCAGTGAAGGGCAGGTGTCGCAGACCCAGTACTTC. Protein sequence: CASSEGQVSQTQYF. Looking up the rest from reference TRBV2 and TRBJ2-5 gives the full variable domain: EPEVTQTPSHQVTQMGQEVILRCVPISNHLYFYWYRQILGQKVEFLVSFYNNEISEKSEIFDDQFSVERPDGSNFTLKIRSTKLEDSAMYFCASSEGQVSQTQYFGPGTRLLVL.

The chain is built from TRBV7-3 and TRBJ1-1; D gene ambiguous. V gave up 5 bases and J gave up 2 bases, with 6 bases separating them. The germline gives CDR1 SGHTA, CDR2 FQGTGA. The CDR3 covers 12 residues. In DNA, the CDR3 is TGTGCCAGCAGCCCCCTAAACACTGAAGCTTTCTTT. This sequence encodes CASSPLNTEAFF.

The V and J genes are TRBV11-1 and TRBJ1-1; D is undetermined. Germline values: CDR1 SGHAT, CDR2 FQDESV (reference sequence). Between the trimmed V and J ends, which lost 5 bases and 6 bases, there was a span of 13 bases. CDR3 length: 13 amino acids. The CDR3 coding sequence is TGTGCCAGCAGCCGGCGACAATTCGCTGAAGCTTTCTTT. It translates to CASSRRQFAEAFF.

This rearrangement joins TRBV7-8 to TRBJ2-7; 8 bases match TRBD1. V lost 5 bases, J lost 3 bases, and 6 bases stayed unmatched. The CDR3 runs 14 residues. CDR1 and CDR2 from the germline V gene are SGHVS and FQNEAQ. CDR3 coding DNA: TGTGCCAGCAGCCTTGGACAGGGAGGCTACGAGCAGTACTTC. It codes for CASSLGQGGYEQYF.

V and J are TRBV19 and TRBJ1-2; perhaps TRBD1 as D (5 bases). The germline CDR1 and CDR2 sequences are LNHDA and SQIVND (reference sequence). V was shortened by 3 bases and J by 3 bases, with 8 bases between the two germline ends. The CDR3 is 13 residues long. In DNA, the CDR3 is TGTGCCAGTAGTATTCAAGGGGACTATGGCTACACCTTC. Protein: CASSIQGDYGYTF.